The present entry profiles one T cell receptor (beta chain) with its context. The data derive from a study of early T cells in non-severe SARS-CoV-2 infection. Germline lookup yields CDR1 MRHNA and CDR2 SNTAGT. The J segment lost 3 bases and the V segment lost 2 bases, leaving 5 bases of the junction unmatched. The CDR3 consists of 15 residues. Unique molecular identifiers were affixed to single, distinct cDNA molecules. TCRdb redid the calling of the 5' RACE reads with MiXCR, one entry per CDR3 protein. The sample lists more than 75,000 distinct CDR3 sequences; 14% were seen once. The J gene is TRBJ2-3, the V gene TRBV6-4; TRBD2 matches at 7 bases. This TCR was sampled from an adult who was a healthcare worker with PCR-confirmed SARS-CoV-2 infection or an uninfected control (not recorded which). The sample was whole blood. The CDR3 loop is CASSDPGRGTDTQYF. CDR3 bases: TGTGCCAGCAGTGACCCAGGGAGGGGTACAGATACGCAGTATTTT.